The 9 T cell receptor beta chains in this list originate from one sample, sequenced in a study of identical twins. MiXCR was run by TCRdb on the 5' RACE reads, yielding one entry per CDR3 protein. The table shows about 150,000 distinct CDR3 sequences, with around 3.5% occurring only once. Sequenced material: memory T cells sorted from blood. The receptor source for this set is a man younger than 35 in good health.

This clonotype has only a few counts. The chain recombines TRBV6-1 with TRBJ2-1, with a tentative D call TRBD1 (6 bases). The CDR3 is 11 residues long. Germline V gene lookup returns CDR1 MNHNS and CDR2 SASEGT. V lost 5 bases and J lost 8, with 7 bases in between. CDR3 amino acids: CASSNRDEQFF. Here the CDR3 DNA reads TGTGCCAGCAGTAACAGGGATGAGCAGTTCTTC.

This clonotype came up many times. This chain connects TRBV4-3 to TRBJ2-6, with D tentatively TRBD2 (5 bases). Germline V gene data show CDR1 as LGHNA and CDR2 as YSLEER. V was trimmed by 3 bases and J by 1 base, leaving 19 bases between them. The CDR3 sequence is 19 residues long. The chain's CDR3 is CASSQDVGSWQSGANVLTF. In nucleotides, the CDR3 is TGCGCCAGCAGCCAGGACGTAGGGAGTTGGCAATCTGGGGCCAACGTCCTGACTTTC.

In its sample, this clonotype was seen many times. The V gene is TRBV7-2, the J gene TRBJ1-2, with 7 bases lining up with TRBD1. Trimming removed 0 bases from V and 3 bases from J; junction bases left unmatched: 4. The germline V gene encodes CDR1 SGHTA and CDR2 FQGNSA. The CDR3 is made up of 15 amino acids. This CDR3 is CASSLADRDYYGYTF. CDR3 sequence (DNA): TGTGCCAGCAGCTTAGCAGACAGGGATTACTATGGCTACACCTTC.

This clonotype was picked up many times. The V call is TRBV5-1, the J call TRBJ2-2, with 8 bases identical to TRBD1. Per the germline V gene, CDR1 is SGHRS and CDR2 is YFSETQ. The trim removed 3 bases at V and 0 bases at J, leaving 4 bases unmatched. This CDR3 comprises 16 residues. The CDR3 nucleotides read TGCGCCAGCAGCTCAGGGACAGGATCGAACACCGGGGAGCTGTTTTTT. This translates into CASSSGTGSNTGELFF.

This clonotype was observed many times. The genes are TRBV7-2 and TRBJ2-5; TRBD2 might be the D (5 bases). Trimming took off 5 bases at V and 1 base at J, with 8 bases between the two ends. The CDR3 covers 13 residues. From germline, CDR1 is SGHTA and CDR2 FQGNSA. The CDR3 sequence is CASSGRAQETQYF. The CDR3 region has the DNA TGTGCCAGCAGCGGGCGGGCCCAAGAGACCCAGTACTTC.

To note about this clonotype: It may be a read error: a sequence one base away is much more abundant. The gene calls are TRBV7-9 and TRBJ2-7, with 7 positions matching TRBD1. This CDR3 contains 15 residues. In germline, CDR1 is SEHNR, CDR2 FQNEAQ (reference sequence). V shed 5 bases, J shed 3 bases, and the junction held 10 bases outside the gene matches. In nucleotides, the CDR3 is TGTGCCAGCAGCCCTTCGCTGACAGGGTTCTACGAGCAGTACTTC. Its protein is CASSPSLTGFYEQYF.

Many counts were recorded for this clonotype. The V and J genes are TRBV5-1 and TRBJ2-1, with D maybe TRBD2 (5 bases). V lost 4 bases to trimming and J lost 4 bases, with 24 bases between them. This CDR3 contains 18 residues. Germline values: CDR1 SGHRS, CDR2 YFSETQ. Here the CDR3 DNA reads TGCGCCAGCAGCACGGGATTGGACGGACCCTACAAGTACAATGAGCAGTTCTTC. Protein sequence: CASSTGLDGPYKYNEQFF. Full variable domain (remainder filled in from reference TRBV5-1 and TRBJ2-1): KAGVTQTPRYLIKTRGQQVTLSCSPISGHRSVSWYQQTPGQGLQFLFEYFSETQRNKGNFPGRFSGRQFSNSRSEMNVSTLELGDSALYLCASSTGLDGPYKYNEQFFGPGTRLTVL.

This clonotype was observed many times. The gene calls are TRBV2 and TRBJ2-1; D might be TRBD2 (6 bases). Germline CDR1 is SNHLY and CDR2 is FYNNEI. CDR3 size: 15 residues. The germline V and J ends were trimmed by 3 bases and 10 bases, with 19 bases remaining between them. CDR3 DNA sequence: TGTGCCAGCAGTGATTTGGCCTCCTGGGCGGGGGAGCAGTTCTTC. This gives the protein CASSDLASWAGEQFF.

Regarding this clonotype: A much larger clonotype is one base distant, so this may be a read error. The V and J genes are TRBV11-2 and TRBJ2-7; the match to TRBD2 covers 8 bases. This CDR3 contains 12 residues. Germline loops: CDR1 SGHAT, CDR2 FQNNGV. The CDR3 nucleotides read TGTGCCAGCAGCTCCGGGGGGGAGGGTATCTGCGTC. Encoded protein: CASSSGGEGICV.